The 32 T cell receptor beta chains in this list originate from one sample, sequenced in a study of OX40 agonist ivuxolimab in advanced cancers. This table comes from immunoSEQ multiplex PCR, and its TCRdb copy is limited to in-frame clones, with some not included. The data contain 75,000 to 100,000 clones, about 84% of them singletons. The sample consisted of CD4+ or CD8+ T cells sorted from blood, taken in a trial of the OX40 agonist ivuxolimab. Receptors originate from an adult with an advanced solid tumor such as melanoma, head and neck, liver or kidney cancer.

The rearrangement links TRBV9 to TRBJ1-1, with 7 positions matching TRBD1. After removal of 5 bases from V and 1 base from J, the junction contained 5 bases not matched to a gene. The CDR3 is 14 residues long. The germline CDR1 and CDR2 sequences are SGDLS and YYNGEE. The CDR3: CASRPWDRNTEAFF. The CDR3 nucleotides read TGTGCCAGCAGGCCGTGGGACAGGAACACTGAAGCTTTCTTT.

This clone appeared a single time. This chain joins TRBV13 and TRBJ2-1, with D possibly TRBD2 on 6 matching bases. Per the germline V gene, CDR1 is PRHDT and CDR2 is FYEKMQ (reference sequence). This CDR3 contains 17 residues. The germline V and J ends were trimmed by 2 bases and 7 bases, with 21 bases remaining between them. DNA for the CDR3: TGTGCCAGCAGCTTATGGCCCGCGGGGACCCCTAGGAATGAGCAGTTCTTC. Translating it yields CASSLWPAGTPRNEQFF.

The chain couples TRBV7-2 to TRBJ1-2; 9 bases are shared with TRBD1. Losses at the gene ends were 5 bases for V and 2 bases for J; bases not matched to a gene: 3. The length of the CDR3 is 14 residues. CDR1 and CDR2 (germline): SGHTA, FQGNSA. The CDR3 spells CASSNDRGNYGYTF. CDR3 bases: TGTGCCAGCAGCAACGACAGGGGGAACTATGGCTACACCTTC.

J is TRBJ1-1 and V is TRBV7-9, with D possibly TRBD1 on 5 matching bases. The V end lost 3 bases, the J end lost 1 base, and 12 bases lay between the germline ends. Germline-derived CDR1 and CDR2 are SEHNR and FQNEAQ (reference sequence). This CDR3 comprises 15 residues. Here the CDR3 DNA reads TGTGCCAGCAGCTTCCCACGGACAAAGAACACTGAAGCTTTCTTT. Amino acid sequence: CASSFPRTKNTEAFF. Drawing the rest from reference TRBV7-9 and TRBJ1-1, the complete variable domain is DTGVSQNPRHKITKRGQNVTFRCDPISEHNRLYWYRQTLGQGPEFLTYFQNEAQLEKSRLLSDRFSAERPKGSFSTLEIQRTEQGDSAMYLCASSFPRTKNTEAFFGQGTRLTVV.

This chain connects TRBV6-1 to TRBJ2-7; TRBD1 matches 10 bases. Germline assignment: CDR1 MNHNS and CDR2 SASEGT. The CDR3 has 12 amino acids. Trimming removed 8 bases from V and 5 bases from J; junction bases left unmatched: 3. In nucleotides, the CDR3 is TGTGCCAGCGACAGGGGGCCCGACGAGCAGTACTTC. It translates to CASDRGPDEQYF.

The chain carries TRBV14 and TRBJ1-2, with D unresolved. The V and J ends lost 3 bases and 2 bases respectively, with 22 bases between them. Per the germline V gene, CDR1 is SGHDN and CDR2 is FVKESK. The CDR3 covers 18 residues. In nucleotides, the CDR3 is TGTGCCAGCAGCCAGCCCATTCGGGGATCCACACTCAACTATGGCTACACCTTC. The encoded protein is CASSQPIRGSTLNYGYTF. The whole variable domain, filled in from reference TRBV14 and TRBJ1-2, reads EAGVTQFPSHSVIEKGQTVTLRCDPISGHDNLYWYRRVMGKEIKFLLHFVKESKQDESGMPNNRFLAERTGGTYSTLKVQPAELEDSGVYFCASSQPIRGSTLNYGYTFGSGTRLTVV.

This clone has only one observation. V and J are TRBV5-6 and TRBJ1-1; D is uncertain. The CDR3 covers 14 residues. CDR1 is SGHDT and CDR2 is YYEEEE in the germline V gene. Trimming cost V 4 bases and J 1 base, with 11 bases left between them. The chain's CDR3 is CASSPGRGNTEAFF. The DNA of the CDR3 is TGTGCCAGCAGCCCCGGACGGGGGAACACTGAAGCTTTCTTT.

This chain joins TRBV7-3 and TRBJ2-2; perhaps TRBD1 as D (5 bases). V lost 2 bases, J lost 6 bases, and 22 bases lay in between. The CDR3 length is 18 residues. Germline V gives CDR1 SGHTA, CDR2 FQGTGA. Here the CDR3 reads CASSLRSAGPHHAGELFF. CDR3 DNA sequence: TGTGCCAGCAGCTTACGCTCGGCAGGGCCCCATCATGCCGGGGAGCTGTTTTTT.

The sample holds a few counts of this clone. The V and J genes are TRBV6-5 and TRBJ1-5, with 7 positions matching TRBD1. The trim removed 6 bases at V and 3 bases at J, leaving 2 bases unmatched. The CDR3 loop spans 13 amino acids. Per the germline V gene, CDR1 is MNHEY and CDR2 is SVGAGI. The CDR3 here is CASRGQPNQPQHF. CDR3 nucleotides: TGTGCCAGCAGGGGACAGCCCAATCAGCCCCAGCATTTT.

This clone was seen only a few times. The chain combines TRBV4-3 with TRBJ2-3, with D perhaps matching TRBD1 or TRBD2 (6 bases each). V lost 0 bases and J 4 bases, leaving 14 bases between the germline ends. CDR1 is LGHNA and CDR2 is YSLEER in the germline V gene. The CDR3 has 16 amino acids. The CDR3 is CASSQERGVGSDTQYF. CDR3 bases: TGCGCCAGCAGCCAAGAAAGGGGGGTTGGGTCAGATACGCAGTATTTT.

This clone was counted between two and nine times. CDR3 nucleotide sequence: TGTGCCAGCAGCAGAACAGGGTTTAACTATGGCTACACCTTC. Translated, it gives CASSRTGFNYGYTF. The chain has TRBV7-2 and TRBJ1-2; perhaps TRBD1 as D (6 bases). Trimming cost V 5 bases and J 1 base, with 11 bases left between them. CDR1 is SGHTA, CDR2 FQGNSA, per germline. The CDR3 contains 14 residues.

V usage is TRBV10-3 and J usage is TRBJ1-5; TRBD1 agrees at 9 bases. Germline CDR1 and CDR2: ENHRY and SYGVKD. The CDR3 is made up of 18 amino acids. V trimming: 10 bases; J trimming: 0 bases; junction bases outside the gene matches: 16. The CDR3 protein is CATRAGTGTFYSNQPQHF. DNA of the CDR3: TGTGCCACCCGGGCCGGGACAGGGACTTTTTATAGCAATCAGCCCCAGCATTTT.

V usage is TRBV29-1 and J usage is TRBJ2-7; D might be TRBD1 or TRBD2, each matching 5 bases. CDR1 and CDR2 from the germline V gene are SQVTM and ANQGSEA. The CDR3 has 17 residues. The V gene lost 4 bases and the J gene lost 2 bases, with 24 bases spanning the gap. In DNA, the CDR3 is TGCAGCGTTGTCGAACCGGGGTATGGGGCACAAACCTACGAGCAGTACTTC. Residues: CSVVEPGYGAQTYEQYF.

The V and J genes are TRBV6-1 and TRBJ2-5; 8 positions match TRBD1. The CDR3 spans 14 residues. V shed 6 bases, J shed 3 bases, and the junction held 6 bases outside the gene matches. Germline CDR1 and CDR2: MNHNS and SASEGT. The CDR3 spells CASSPGTGKETQYF. In DNA, the CDR3 is TGTGCCAGCAGCCCCGGGACAGGAAAAGAGACCCAGTACTTC.

The chain couples TRBV7-9 to TRBJ1-4; a weak D match, TRBD1 (6 bases). The V and J ends lost 0 bases and 6 bases respectively, with 11 bases between them. The CDR3 consists of 15 residues. In germline, CDR1 is SEHNR, CDR2 FQNEAQ (reference sequence). The CDR3 spells CASSLAGGYDEKLFF. DNA for the CDR3: TGTGCCAGCAGCTTAGCCGGGGGCTACGATGAAAAACTGTTTTTT.

The genes are TRBV9 and TRBJ2-5; 10 nucleotides line up with TRBD2. The better agreement between TRBJ2-7 and the DNA end casts doubt on the J call. Germline V gene lookup returns CDR1 SGDLS and CDR2 YYNGEE. The CDR3 runs 19 residues. The CDR3 bases are TGTGCCAGCAGCGTAGCTGGGCTAGCGGGAGTCCAGGCTCGGGACGAGCAGTACTTC. Residues: CASSVAGLAGVQARDEQYF.

This clone is medium-sized. The chain uses TRBV4-1 and TRBJ1-1, with D possibly TRBD1 on 5 matching bases. V was clipped by 0 bases and J by 4 bases, with 12 bases between them. Germline CDR1 reads MGHRA; CDR2 reads YSYEKL. The CDR3 consists of 15 residues. The CDR3 nucleotides read TGCGCCAGCAGCCAAGATTTTGGCAGGGTCACTGAAGCTTTCTTT. It specifies CASSQDFGRVTEAFF.

The CDR3 loop is CASSLGNRQGAEKLFF. CDR3 nucleotides: TGCGCCAGCAGCTTGGGGAACCGACAGGGGGCGGAAAAACTGTTTTTT. The chain joins TRBV5-1 to TRBJ1-4, with 10 positions matching TRBD1. Trimming removed 0 bases from V and 8 bases from J; junction bases left unmatched: 7. Germline V gene lookup returns CDR1 SGHRS and CDR2 YFSETQ. The length of the CDR3 is 16 residues.

The chain has TRBV7-7 and TRBJ2-1, with 10 positions matching TRBD1. The CDR3 spans 15 residues. V lost 6 bases and J lost 4; bases outside the gene matches: 6. Germline V gene sequence: CDR1 SSHAT, CDR2 FNYEAQ (reference sequence). For the CDR3, the DNA is TGTGCCAGCAGTCGACCGGGACAGGGGTACAATGAGCAGTTCTTC. Translation gives CASSRPGQGYNEQFF. Full variable domain (rest looked up from reference TRBV7-7 and TRBJ2-1): GAGVSQSPRYKVTKRGQDVTLRCDPISSHATLYWYQQALGQGPEFLTYFNYEAQPDKSGLPSDRFSAERPEGSISTLTIQRTEQRDSAMYRCASSRPGQGYNEQFFGPGTRLTVL.

This sequence joins TRBV9 and TRBJ1-2; D perhaps matches TRBD1 (6 bases). The CDR3 contains 15 residues. V gave up 1 base and J gave up 4 bases, with 14 bases separating them. Germline V gives CDR1 SGDLS, CDR2 YYNGEE. The CDR3 DNA reads TGTGCCAGCAGCGTAACTGGGCAGGGGATCTATGGCTACACCTTC. Residues: CASSVTGQGIYGYTF.

The chain employs TRBV6-5 and TRBJ2-1; no firm D call. The CDR3 is made up of 13 amino acids. CDR1 is MNHEY, CDR2 SVGAGI, per germline. The V and J ends lost 0 bases and 7 bases respectively, with 7 bases between them. DNA for the CDR3: TGTGCCAGCAGTTACTCGACGGAAAATGAGCAGTTCTTC. Translating it yields CASSYSTENEQFF.

This chain uses TRBV6-1 with TRBJ1-1; D is undetermined. The length of the CDR3 is 13 residues. The V and J ends lost 8 bases and 1 base respectively, with 11 bases between them. CDR1 MNHNS and CDR2 SASEGT come from the germline V gene. This CDR3 reads CASLKQPNTEAFF. CDR3 in DNA: TGTGCCAGCTTGAAACAGCCGAACACTGAAGCTTTCTTT.

The rearrangement links TRBV11-2 to TRBJ2-7; D might be TRBD1 (6 bases). V lost 0 bases and J 7 bases, leaving 16 bases between the germline ends. Germline V lookup: CDR1 SGHAT, CDR2 FQNNGV. The CDR3 runs 15 residues. The CDR3 region has the DNA TGTGCCAGCAGCTTAGATGGGGGCCCAGCTGGAGAGCAGTACTTC. Translation: CASSLDGGPAGEQYF.

The genes are TRBV29-1 and TRBJ1-2; no clear D gene. CDR1 SQVTM and CDR2 ANQGSEA come from the germline V gene. The V and J ends lost 0 bases and 1 base respectively, with 18 bases between them. This CDR3 has 17 residues. The DNA for the CDR3 is TGCAGCGTTGAAGAGCTCTGGCGTAACAGTCTTAACTATGGCTACACCTTC. Its translation: CSVEELWRNSLNYGYTF.

The CDR3 DNA sequence: TGTGCCAGCAGCGTATCGGGAGGTTTAGGGGCTGGGGCCAACGTCCTGACTTTC. Amino acid sequence: CASSVSGGLGAGANVLTF. V is TRBV9 and J is TRBJ2-6; TRBD2 aligns across 7 bases. The CDR3 sequence is 18 residues long. With V trimmed by 1 base and J by 2 bases, 9 bases remained unmatched. From germline, CDR1 is SGDLS and CDR2 YYNGEE.

The DNA of the CDR3 is TGTGCCATCAGTGAGTCTCGTGTTTTTAACACTGAAGCTTTCTTT. Translating gives CAISESRVFNTEAFF. The chain joins TRBV10-3 to TRBJ1-1, with D hard to call. CDR1 and CDR2 (germline): ENHRY, SYGVKD. V lost 0 bases and J 2 bases, leaving 10 bases between the germline ends. This CDR3 contains 15 residues.

This sequence joins TRBV6-5 and TRBJ2-5; TRBD2 agrees at 12 bases. The ends lost 4 bases at V and 5 bases at J; junction bases unmatched: 5. This CDR3 is 15 amino acids long. Germline V CDR1 and CDR2: MNHEY, SVGAGI. CDR3 region: CASSSSSGGGETQYF. The CDR3 DNA reads as TGTGCCAGCAGTTCTTCTAGCGGGGGGGGTGAGACCCAGTACTTC.

The chain is built from TRBV9 and TRBJ2-7; perhaps TRBD1 as D (8 bases). The CDR3 totals 23 residues. Trimming took off 4 bases at V and 2 bases at J, with 40 bases between the two ends. Germline V gives CDR1 SGDLS, CDR2 YYNGEE. Here the CDR3 DNA reads TGTGCCAGCAGCTGCTACCCAGGGGGCCCTTTATCTATCGGGCGGGAGATTCCCTACGAGCAGTACTTC. Its protein product is CASSCYPGGPLSIGREIPYEQYF. Together with reference TRBV9 and TRBJ2-7, the CDR3 gives the full variable domain: DSGVTQTPKHLITATGQRVTLRCSPRSGDLSVYWYQQSLDQGLQFLIQYYNGEERAKGNILERFSAQQFPDLHSELNLSSLELGDSALYFCASSCYPGGPLSIGREIPYEQYFGPGTRLTVT.

The sample holds one count of this clone. The chain recombines TRBV6-5 with TRBJ1-3, with D possibly TRBD1 on 5 matching bases. This CDR3 spans 15 amino acids. Trimming took 8 bases from V and 2 from J, leaving 16 bases between them. Per germline, CDR1 MNHEY and CDR2 SVGAGI. CDR3 residues: CASGGGMGTGNTIYF. The CDR3 DNA reads as TGTGCCAGCGGGGGAGGGATGGGTACTGGAAACACCATATATTTT.

The rearrangement uses TRBV2 and TRBJ1-3; D is unclear. The ends were cut back, 1 base at V and 2 bases at J, with 9 bases in the middle. CDR1 SNHLY and CDR2 FYNNEI come from the germline V gene. The CDR3 has 15 residues. The DNA of the CDR3 is TGTGCCAGCAGTGAAGGGTCAAATGCTGGAAACACCATATATTTT. This encodes CASSEGSNAGNTIYF.

The gene calls are TRBV15 and TRBJ1-5; the D is unclear. Trimming took 0 bases from V and 1 from J, leaving 10 bases between them. Looked up from germline, CDR1 is LNHNV and CDR2 is YYDKDF (reference sequence). The CDR3 sequence is 16 residues long. The CDR3, as DNA: TGTGCCACCAGCAGAGATGGGTCGGGGAGCAATCAGCCCCAGCATTTT. It specifies CATSRDGSGSNQPQHF.

This clone was recorded only once. This chain uses TRBV20-1 with TRBJ2-1; D ambiguous. The CDR3 runs 10 residues. Germline CDR1 and CDR2: DFQATT and SNEGSKA (reference sequence). V lost 5 bases to trimming and J lost 9 bases, with 8 bases between them. The CDR3 is CSAFPGEQFF. The CDR3 bases are TGCAGTGCTTTCCCGGGTGAGCAGTTCTTC.